The T cell receptor beta chain under discussion was sequenced for a study of long-term antiretroviral therapy in people with HIV. There are 15 residues in the CDR3. Trimming took off 5 bases at V and 1 base at J, with 11 bases between the two ends. CDR1 is SGHNT and CDR2 is YENEEA in the germline V gene. Survey-level resolution applied to immunoSEQ assay v3.0. Each sample had sequencing targeting 40,000-50,000 T-cell genomes. The table came from immunoSEQ multiplex PCR; TCRdb's copy has only in-frame clones and leaves some out. The table has approximately 26,000 clones, roughly 85% seen once; the top ten hold about 9.5%.

This TCR was recovered from a man between 35 and 55 years old with HIV. The sequencing used unsorted PBMCs, collected 2.3 years after starting antiretroviral therapy. This rearrangement joins TRBV11-3 to TRBJ1-4; D not certain. In DNA form, the CDR3 reads TGTGCCAGCAGCCCAGAAGGGATAACTAATGAAAAACTGTTTTTT. The encoded protein is CASSPEGITNEKLFF.